This TCR beta chain was recovered during a study of T cell repertoires in cytomegalovirus infection. Background on the study: Through public TCR beta signatures, both CMV infection and matching HLA type were indicated.

The ends lost 2 bases at V and 0 bases at J; junction bases unmatched: 5. Germline loops: CDR1 SGHRS, CDR2 YFSETQ. The CDR3 is 15 residues long. Via MiXCR, TCRdb re-called the reads, giving one row per CDR3 protein. The sample records roughly 500,000 distinct CDR3 sequences, 15% to 20% being singletons. The TCR sequence derives from a human donor in good health (CMV status not recorded). Some clones in this sample may be carry-over from other donors' samples. The sample was CD8+ T cells from PBMCs. This sequence joins TRBV5-1 and TRBJ2-7; 7 bases agree with TRBD1. The CDR3 nucleotides read TGCGCCAGCAGCTTCGGACAGGCCGACTCCTACGAGCAGTACTTC. Amino acids: CASSFGQADSYEQYF.